This T cell receptor (beta chain) was sequenced during a study of CD8 T cells in ankylosing spondylitis. Looked up from germline, CDR1 is MNHEY and CDR2 is SVGAGI. Germline trimming cut 0 bases from V and 7 bases from J; bases unmatched to any gene: 5. The CDR3 runs to 15 residues. Whole-study findings and limits: Clones tied to disease were said to be significantly enriched in matched ankylosing spondylitis synovial fluid. It appeared that ankylosing spondylitis blood was characterized by a TCR beta motif of several highly homologous variants. Disease-linked clones had a CD8+ phenotype and relatively low frequency in peripheral blood. Certain motif variants had earlier appeared in reactive arthritis synovial fluid and blood.

This clonotype was seen a handful of times. Its specificity is not known. Quantitative 5'-RACE was performed with molecular barcodes, and it yielded the TCR beta libraries. TCRdb ran MiXCR on the 5' RACE reads and lists one entry per CDR3 protein. The repertoire holds about 440,000 distinct CDR3 sequences, with roughly a sixth as singletons. J is TRBJ2-1 and V is TRBV6-5; 8 positions match TRBD1. What was sequenced was blood, either unsorted or a sorted T cell fraction (not recorded which). This receptor was taken from a male donor with ankylosing spondylitis. The CDR3 DNA reads TGTGCCAGCAGTTACTCTTCAGGGGGCATTAATGAGCAGTTCTTC. Its translation: CASSYSSGGINEQFF.